The sequence of this T cell receptor beta chain was determined in a study of cytomegalovirus exposure and HLA in healthy donors. Study findings and constraints: Listed as cytomegalovirus-associated were 150 or so TCR beta chains. Most of the TCR beta V segments (in an earlier analysis) were productive either about 87% or about 30% of the time. Researchers reported in a later analysis that common viral pathogens appeared linked to several top clusters.

The PCR had 60 Vbeta and 13 Jbeta primers. Only in-frame clones appear in the TCRdb table, and some are missing; sequencing was by immunoSEQ multiplex PCR. The sample yields some 130,000 clones, 60% to 80% seen once. Comments on this clone: Its target is not known.

CDR3 length: 12 residues. Trimming removed 7 bases at V and 8 bases at J, with 14 bases between. Germline loops: CDR1 SGHTA, CDR2 FQGNSA. This clonotype was sampled from a female donor in good health and CMV-seronegative. The chain couples TRBV7-2 to TRBJ1-2; D is unclear. The sequencing input was PBMCs. CDR3 protein: CASNHDNSGYTF. CDR3 sequence (DNA): TGTGCCAGCAACCATGACAACAGCGGCTACACCTTC.